The subject of this entry is one TCR beta chain. This specimen comes from a study of blood T cell repertoires in COVID-19. As for the study in general: T cells, B-cell-depleted T cells, or PBMCs provided the cDNA or gDNA that served as material.

Authors' processing steps: Researchers report that nucleated cell counts were estimated from reference gene primer amplification. Sequencing was performed with immunoSEQ multiplex PCR; in TCRdb, only in-frame clones are kept and a portion is missing. V and J calls and clone size are given by that table; D and trimming were obtained from the DNA. The data contain just under 65,000 clones, 65% to 80% of them singletons. CDR1 is LGHNA and CDR2 is YSLEER in the germline V gene. V lost 1 base to trimming and J lost 5 bases; unmatched junction nucleotides: 7. The CDR3 length is 15 residues. The V gene is TRBV4-3, the J gene TRBJ1-1; 7 bases are a match to TRBD1. The sequenced sample consisted of peripheral blood. The clonotype comes from a human donor in a cohort sampled during active COVID-19. The CDR3 is CASSQVAGGGTEAFF. The CDR3 DNA is TGCGCCAGCAGCCAAGTGGCAGGGGGTGGGACTGAAGCTTTCTTT.